The present TCR beta chain was sequenced within a study of blood T cells in healthy people across ages (dated by TCRdb to between 2014 and 2017). Study-level background: In model experiments, template switching captured about one uniquely barcoded TCR beta cDNA molecule for every two T cells. Using deep sequencing normalized with unique cDNA molecular identifiers, the study measured how TCR beta repertoire diversity changes with age. The donors were divided into four age groups: young (average roughly 17 years), middle-aged (under 40), aged (approximately 62) and long-lived (roughly 86). To avoid experimental bias, donors of different ages were distributed randomly across sequencing lanes. Two additional independent replicas of 1 million unique cDNA reads from the same blood draw were analyzed for two donors (one aged 18 to 29 and one aged 80 or older). Overall study results and their limits: Because the CMV infection status of the donors was unknown, age-related changes in expanded clonotypes may potentially have been confounded. Compared with the aged group, the long-lived group had more naive CD4+ T cells, fewer expanded clones and increased TCR diversity, suggesting age selection. Because profiling used bulk unsorted PBMCs, naive and antigen-experienced compartments could not be compared conclusively. Observed TCR beta diversity correlated strongly with the percentage of naive T cells measured by flow cytometry. Estimates of total diversity based on one million sequenced T cells were considered lower bounds and underestimates. As age increased, observed TCR beta diversity per million T cells dropped in a roughly linear way, and a significant reduction was already evident by age 40.

The CDR3 contains 14 residues, cysteine and phenylalanine counted. Just CDR3 DNA is preserved here, 42 bases in frame from base 1. For CDR1 and CDR2, the germline V gene (reference sequence) lists DFQATT and SNEGSKA. Deletion took 4 bases off V and 4 bases off J, with a span of 16 bases between the germline ends. Ten or more counts support this clonotype. Its antigen is still unknown. Base qualities are not at hand, and no much larger clone is one base apart. The method behind the library was 5' RACE. Sequencer: Illumina HiSeq 2500. The second PCR ran for about 6 to 11 cycles and used a J-beta primer mix along with a sample-barcoded 5' primer. A unique molecular identifier was introduced onto each TCR beta cDNA molecule by a template-switch 5' adaptor carrying 12 random nucleotides. Each sample yielded at least 2.5 million CDR3-containing paired-end reads. All of the RNA was converted into first-strand cDNA using the Mint cDNA synthesis kit, with a TRBC-specific oligonucleotide serving as the primer. Following uracil-DNA glycosylase treatment, a first 18-cycle PCR with universal primers M1SS and BC2_uni_R was performed on all cDNA. The paper's data handling went like this. Each sample was normalized by randomly selecting 1 million high-quality reads, each carrying a distinct molecular identifier. Instead of being binned into consensus sequences, reads with shared molecular identifiers were discarded. CDR3 identification, clonotype clustering and error correction used MiTCR with a Q25 quality threshold and the strictest error-elimination algorithm. Lower-bound total TCR beta diversity was estimated with a nonparametric unseen species model using Euler transformation. TCRdb trimmed the raw reads at Q25, called clones with MiXCR and kept productive beta chains. Rows matching on CDR3 protein sequence are summarized as one entry with the most common DNA and genes. TCRdb's processing, not the authors', yielded these V and J calls. This sample gives 550,000 to 700,000 distinct CDR3 sequences in total; 27% of them show up just once. Roughly 18% of the sample is taken by the ten largest.

Donors were 35 to 40 systemically healthy Caucasian individuals from Russia aged roughly 6 to 90 years. Each donor gave around 9.9 milliliters of peripheral blood, collected into EDTA-treated Vacutainer tubes. PBMCs were isolated by Ficoll-Paque density-gradient centrifugation, with at least 6 million obtained per sample. Trizol reagent was used to extract total RNA from PBMCs, with at least 5.5 micrograms per sample. For every donor, an aliquot of PBMCs went through flow cytometry to measure the percentages of naive CD45RAhigh/CD27high T cells. In this chain, TRBV20-1 is recombined with TRBJ1-2, with the D gene call left open. The sequencing sample was made of blood. This clonotype was sampled from a woman aged 65 to 85 in good health. This receptor carries the CDR3 CSATVRGGSYGYTF. The nucleotide sequence reads as follows: TGCAGTGCTACAGTTCGGGGAGGGAGCTATGGCTACACCTTC.